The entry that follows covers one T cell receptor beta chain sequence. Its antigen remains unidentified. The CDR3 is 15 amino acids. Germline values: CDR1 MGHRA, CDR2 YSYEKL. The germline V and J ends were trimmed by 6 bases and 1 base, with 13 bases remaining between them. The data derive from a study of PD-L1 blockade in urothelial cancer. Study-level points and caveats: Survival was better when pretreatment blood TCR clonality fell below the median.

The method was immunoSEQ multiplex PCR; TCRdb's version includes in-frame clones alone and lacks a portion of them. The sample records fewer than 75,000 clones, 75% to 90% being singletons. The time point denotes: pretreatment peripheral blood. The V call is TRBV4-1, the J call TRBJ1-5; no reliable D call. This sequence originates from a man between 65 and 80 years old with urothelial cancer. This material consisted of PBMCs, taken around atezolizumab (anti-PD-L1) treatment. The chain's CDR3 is CASSPWAESNQPQHF. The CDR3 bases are TGCGCCAGCAGTCCGTGGGCCGAGAGCAATCAGCCCCAGCATTTT.